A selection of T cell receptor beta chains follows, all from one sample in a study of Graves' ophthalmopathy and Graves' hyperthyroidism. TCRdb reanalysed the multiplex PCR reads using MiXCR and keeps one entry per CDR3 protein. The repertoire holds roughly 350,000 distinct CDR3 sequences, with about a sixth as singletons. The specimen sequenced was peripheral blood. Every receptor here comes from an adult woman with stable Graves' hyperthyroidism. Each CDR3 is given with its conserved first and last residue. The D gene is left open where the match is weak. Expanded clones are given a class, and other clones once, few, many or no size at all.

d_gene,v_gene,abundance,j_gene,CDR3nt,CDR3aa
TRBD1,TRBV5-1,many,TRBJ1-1,TGCGCCAGCAGCTTCAGGGGGACGAACACTGAAGCTTTCTTT,CASSFRGTNTEAFF
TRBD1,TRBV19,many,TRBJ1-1,TGTGCCAGTAGTCAGGGACAGGTTTACACTGAAGCTTTCTTT,CASSQGQVYTEAFF
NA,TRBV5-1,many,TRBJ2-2,TGCGCCAGCAGCACGGACACCGGGGAGCTGTTTTTT,CASSTDTGELFF
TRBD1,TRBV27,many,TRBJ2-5,TGTGCCAGCAGTTTAAGGGGACAGGGGGCCATCCAAGAGACCCAGTACTTC,CASSLRGQGAIQETQYF
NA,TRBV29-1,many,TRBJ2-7,TGCAGCGCCATGACGGAAGAGCACGAGCAGTACTTC,CSAMTEEHEQYF
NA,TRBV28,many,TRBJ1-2,TGTGCCAGCAGTTTAGGTGGGGGCGCTAACTATGGCTACACCTTC,CASSLGGGANYGYTF
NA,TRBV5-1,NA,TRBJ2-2,TGCGCCAGCAGCTTGACGAGAACTTCGAACACCGGGGAGCTGTTTTTT,CASSLTRTSNTGELFF
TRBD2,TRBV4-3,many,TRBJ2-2,TGCGCCAGCAGCCAAGATATGAGCGGGAGGGACACCGGGGAGCTGTTTTTT,CASSQDMSGRDTGELFF
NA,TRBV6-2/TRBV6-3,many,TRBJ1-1,TGTGCCAGCAGTTACGGCGGACCTCGAACTGAAGCTTTCTTT,CASSYGGPRTEAFF
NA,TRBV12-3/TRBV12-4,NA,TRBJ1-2,TGTGCCAGCAGTTTAGTGGCGGACTATGGCTACACCTTC,CASSLVADYGYTF
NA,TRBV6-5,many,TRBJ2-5,TGTGCCAGCAGTTACTCGGTGCGGGAAGACGAGACCCAGTACTTC,CASSYSVREDETQYF
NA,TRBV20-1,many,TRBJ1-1,TGCAGTGCTAGAGACGCGGCGGGACGGATTGAAGCTTTCTTT,CSARDAAGRIEAFF
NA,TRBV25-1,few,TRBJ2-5,TGTGCCAGCAGTGATCCCGATGGGGAGGCCCAACAGACCCAGTACTTC,CASSDPDGEAQQTQYF
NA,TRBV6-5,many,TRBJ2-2,TGTGCCAGCAGTTACCAGAACATGAGGCCCGGGGAGCTGTTTTTT,CASSYQNMRPGELFF
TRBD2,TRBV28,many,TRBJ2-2,TGTGCCAGCAGTTCTCGACTAGCGGCGAACACCGGGGAGCTGTTTTTT,CASSSRLAANTGELFF
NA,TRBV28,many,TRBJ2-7,TGTGCCAGCAGTTTCCCAGGGGCCGGATCCTACGAGCAGTACTTC,CASSFPGAGSYEQYF
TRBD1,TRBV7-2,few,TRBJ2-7,TGTGCCAGCAGCGCCCCCGACAGGGACGAGCAGTACTTC,CASSAPDRDEQYF
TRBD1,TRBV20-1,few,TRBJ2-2,TGCAGTGCTAGGAGTCAGGGGGTGGGGACCGGGGAGCTGTTTTTT,CSARSQGVGTGELFF
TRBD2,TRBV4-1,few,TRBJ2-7,TGCGCCAGCAGCAGTCCCGGGACTAGCTCCTACGAGCAGTACTTC,CASSSPGTSSYEQYF
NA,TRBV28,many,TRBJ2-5,TGTGCCAGCAGTACTTTTGGTGTTTTTGCGGCCAAAGAGACCCAGTACTTC,CASSTFGVFAAKETQYF
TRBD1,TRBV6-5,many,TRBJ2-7,TGTGCCAGCAGTTACTCGGACAGGGGCTACGAGCAGTACTTC,CASSYSDRGYEQYF
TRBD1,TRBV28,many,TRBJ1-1,TGTGCCAGTCGGGCACAGGGGAGCACTGAAGCTTTCTTT,CASRAQGSTEAFF
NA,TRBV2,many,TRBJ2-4,TGTGCCACCGACAGTGGAAACATTCAGTACTTC,CATDSGNIQYF
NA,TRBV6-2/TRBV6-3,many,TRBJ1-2,TGTGCCAGCAGCGACCGATACTCCTATGGCTACACCTTC,CASSDRYSYGYTF
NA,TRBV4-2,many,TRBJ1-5,TGTGCCAGCAGCCAAGTTGCAGCTAATCAGCCCCAGCATTTT,CASSQVAANQPQHF
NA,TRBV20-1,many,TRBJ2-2,TGCAGTGCTCTTAAGGGGGCGGGAGGCACCGGGGAGCTGTTTTTT,CSALKGAGGTGELFF
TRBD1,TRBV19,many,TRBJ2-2,TGTGCCAGTAGTAGGGGACAGGGCCTCGGGGAGCTGTTTTTT,CASSRGQGLGELFF
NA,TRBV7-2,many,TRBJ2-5,TGTGCCAGCACCCGAACAGGGATGGGGGAGACCCAGTACTTC,CASTRTGMGETQYF
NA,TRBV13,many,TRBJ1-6,TGTGCCAGCAGCTCGACAGGAAGCTCCTATAATTCACCCCTCCACTTT,CASSSTGSSYNSPLHF
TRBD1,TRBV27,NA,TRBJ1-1,TGTGCCAGTTTTGCCGGGACAGTGAACACTGAAGCTTTCTTT,CASFAGTVNTEAFF
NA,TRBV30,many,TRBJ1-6,TGTGCCTGGAGGCGACGGGCGGGCGGCTATAATTCACCCCTCCACTTT,CAWRRRAGGYNSPLHF
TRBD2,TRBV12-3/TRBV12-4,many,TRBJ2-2,TGTGCCAGCAGTTTTCGGGGGGGGACCGGGGAGCTGTTTTTT,CASSFRGGTGELFF